The T cell receptor beta chain described here comes from a study of cytomegalovirus exposure and HLA in healthy donors. Study-wide results and limits: According to a later analysis, most TCR beta chains associated with CMV appeared HLA-restricted.

V gave up 5 bases and J gave up 5 bases; unmatched junction bases: 12. CDR3 length equals 16 residues. CDR1 is PRHDT, CDR2 FYEKMQ, per germline (reference sequence). Note on this clone: Its antigen is as yet unknown.

Use of 60 Vbeta and 13 Jbeta primers characterized the PCR. Repertoires were generated with immunoSEQ multiplex PCR, while TCRdb's copy carries only in-frame clones and drops some. The table lists approximately 200,000 clones, roughly 84% of them singletons. The sequence came from a human donor in good health. Sequenced: PBMCs. The chain couples TRBV13 to TRBJ2-5; TRBD2 agrees at 9 bases. The CDR3 reads CASSPWTRTSDETQYF. The CDR3 DNA sequence: TGTGCCAGCAGCCCATGGACCAGGACTAGCGATGAGACCCAGTACTTC.